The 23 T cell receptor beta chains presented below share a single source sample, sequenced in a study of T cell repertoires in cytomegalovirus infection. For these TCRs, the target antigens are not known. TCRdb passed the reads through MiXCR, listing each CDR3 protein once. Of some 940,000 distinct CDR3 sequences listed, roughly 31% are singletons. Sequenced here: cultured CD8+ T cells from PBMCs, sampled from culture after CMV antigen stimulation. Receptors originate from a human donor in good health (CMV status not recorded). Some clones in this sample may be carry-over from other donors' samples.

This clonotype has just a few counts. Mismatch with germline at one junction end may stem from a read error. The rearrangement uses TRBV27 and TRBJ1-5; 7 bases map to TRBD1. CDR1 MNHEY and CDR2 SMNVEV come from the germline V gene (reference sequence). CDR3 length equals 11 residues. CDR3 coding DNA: TGTGCCAGCAGTTCAACCCAGGGGGGCCGTTTT. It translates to CASSSTQGGRF.

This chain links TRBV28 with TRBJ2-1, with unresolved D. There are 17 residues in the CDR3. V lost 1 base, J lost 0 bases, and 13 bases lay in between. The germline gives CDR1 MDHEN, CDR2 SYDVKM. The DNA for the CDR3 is TGTGCCAGCAGTTTATCCATTTATAAGAACTCCTACAATGAGCAGTTCTTC. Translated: CASSLSIYKNSYNEQFF.

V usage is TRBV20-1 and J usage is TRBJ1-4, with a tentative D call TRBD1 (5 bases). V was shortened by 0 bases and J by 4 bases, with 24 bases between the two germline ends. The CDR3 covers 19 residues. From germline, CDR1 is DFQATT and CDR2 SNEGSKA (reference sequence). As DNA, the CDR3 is TGCAGTGCTAGAGATGGGGCAGGTCCTACTCTAACCGTTAATGAAAAACTGTTTTTT. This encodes CSARDGAGPTLTVNEKLFF.

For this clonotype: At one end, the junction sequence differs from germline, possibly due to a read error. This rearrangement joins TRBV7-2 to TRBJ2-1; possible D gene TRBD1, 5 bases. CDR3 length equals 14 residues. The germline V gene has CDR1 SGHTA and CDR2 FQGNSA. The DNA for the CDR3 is TGTGCCAACAGCTTAAAGGGGCAATACAATGAGCAGTTCTTC. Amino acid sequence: CANSLKGQYNEQFF.

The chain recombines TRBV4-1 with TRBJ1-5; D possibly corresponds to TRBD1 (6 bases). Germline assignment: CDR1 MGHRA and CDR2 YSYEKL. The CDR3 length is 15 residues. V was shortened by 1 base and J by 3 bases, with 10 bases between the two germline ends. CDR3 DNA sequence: TGCGCCAGCAGCCAAGTTACAGGGTTCAATCAGCCCCAGCATTTT. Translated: CASSQVTGFNQPQHF.

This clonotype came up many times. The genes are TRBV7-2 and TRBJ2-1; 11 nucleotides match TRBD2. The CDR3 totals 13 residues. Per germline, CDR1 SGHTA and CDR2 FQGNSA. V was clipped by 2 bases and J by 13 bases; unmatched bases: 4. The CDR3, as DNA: TGTGCCAGCAGCTTAACAACTAGCGGGAGACAGTTCTTC. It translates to CASSLTTSGRQFF.

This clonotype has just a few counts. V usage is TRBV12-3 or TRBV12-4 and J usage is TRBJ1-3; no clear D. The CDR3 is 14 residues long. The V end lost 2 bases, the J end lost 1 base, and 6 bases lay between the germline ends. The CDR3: CASSLRASGNTIYF. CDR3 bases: TGTGCCAGCAGTTTAAGGGCTTCTGGAAACACCATATATTTT.

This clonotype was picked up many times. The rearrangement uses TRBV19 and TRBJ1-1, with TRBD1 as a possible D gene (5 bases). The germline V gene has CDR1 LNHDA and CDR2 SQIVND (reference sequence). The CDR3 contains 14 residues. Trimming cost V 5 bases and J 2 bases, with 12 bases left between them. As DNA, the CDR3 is TGTGCCAGTAGTCCGACAGTTTACAACACTGAAGCTTTCTTT. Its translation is CASSPTVYNTEAFF.

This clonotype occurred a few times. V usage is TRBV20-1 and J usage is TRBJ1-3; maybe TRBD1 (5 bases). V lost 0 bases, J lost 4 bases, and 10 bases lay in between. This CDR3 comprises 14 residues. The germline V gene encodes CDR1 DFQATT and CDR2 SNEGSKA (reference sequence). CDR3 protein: CSAREGTGGNTIYF. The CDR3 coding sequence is TGCAGTGCTAGAGAGGGGACCGGGGGAAACACCATATATTTT.

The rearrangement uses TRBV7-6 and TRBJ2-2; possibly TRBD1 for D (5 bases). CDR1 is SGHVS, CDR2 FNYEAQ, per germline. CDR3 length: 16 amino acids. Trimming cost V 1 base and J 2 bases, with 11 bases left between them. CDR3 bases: TGTGCCAGCAGCTTAGTGATAGGGGCAAACACCGGGGAGCTGTTTTTT. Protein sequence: CASSLVIGANTGELFF.

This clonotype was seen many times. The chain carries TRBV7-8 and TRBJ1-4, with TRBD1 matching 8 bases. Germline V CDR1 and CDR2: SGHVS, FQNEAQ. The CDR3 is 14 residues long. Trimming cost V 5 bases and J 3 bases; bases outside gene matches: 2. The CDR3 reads CASSMTGANEKLFF. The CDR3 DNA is TGTGCCAGCAGCATGACAGGGGCTAATGAAAAACTGTTTTTT.

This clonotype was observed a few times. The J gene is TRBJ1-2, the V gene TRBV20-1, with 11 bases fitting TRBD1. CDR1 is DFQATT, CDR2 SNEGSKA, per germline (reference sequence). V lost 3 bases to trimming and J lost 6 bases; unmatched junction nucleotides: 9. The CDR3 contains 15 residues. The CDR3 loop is CSASAYRTGGDGYTF. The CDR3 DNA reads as TGCAGTGCTAGTGCCTACAGGACAGGGGGCGATGGCTACACCTTC.

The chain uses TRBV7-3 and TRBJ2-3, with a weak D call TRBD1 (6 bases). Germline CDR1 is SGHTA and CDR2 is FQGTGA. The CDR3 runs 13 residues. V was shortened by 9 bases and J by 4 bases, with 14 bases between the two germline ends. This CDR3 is CASSRGSADTQYF. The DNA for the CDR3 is TGTGCCAGTTCAAGGGGGTCGGCAGATACGCAGTATTTT.

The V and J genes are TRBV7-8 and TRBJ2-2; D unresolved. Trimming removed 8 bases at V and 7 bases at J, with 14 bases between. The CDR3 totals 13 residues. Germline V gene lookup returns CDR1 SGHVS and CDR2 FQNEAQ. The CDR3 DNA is TGTGCCAGCGAACATAAGATCTACGGGGAGCTGTTTTTT. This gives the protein CASEHKIYGELFF.

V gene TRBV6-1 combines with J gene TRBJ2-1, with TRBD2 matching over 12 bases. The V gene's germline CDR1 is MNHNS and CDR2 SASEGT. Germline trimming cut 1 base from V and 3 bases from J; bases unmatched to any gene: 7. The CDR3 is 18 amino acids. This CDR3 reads CASSEELAGGSFYNEQFF. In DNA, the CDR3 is TGTGCCAGCAGTGAAGAACTAGCGGGGGGATCCTTCTACAATGAGCAGTTCTTC.

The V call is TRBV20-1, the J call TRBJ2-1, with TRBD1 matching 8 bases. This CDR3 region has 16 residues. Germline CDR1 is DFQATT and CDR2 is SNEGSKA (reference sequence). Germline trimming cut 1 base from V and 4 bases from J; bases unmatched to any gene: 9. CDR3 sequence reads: CSARAPGTGEYNEQFF. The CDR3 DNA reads TGCAGTGCTAGAGCCCCCGGGACAGGAGAATACAATGAGCAGTTCTTC.

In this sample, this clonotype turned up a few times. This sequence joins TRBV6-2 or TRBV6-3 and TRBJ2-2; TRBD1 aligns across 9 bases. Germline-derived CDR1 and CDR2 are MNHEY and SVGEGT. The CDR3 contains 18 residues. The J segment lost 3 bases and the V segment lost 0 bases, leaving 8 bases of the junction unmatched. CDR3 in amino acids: CASSYSDRGAIDTGELFF. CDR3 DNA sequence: TGTGCCAGCAGTTACTCGGACAGGGGCGCTATCGACACCGGGGAGCTGTTTTTT.

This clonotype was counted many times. CDR3 residues: CAISESTGGGEKLFF. CDR3 in DNA: TGTGCCATCAGTGAGTCGACAGGGGGGGGTGAAAAACTGTTTTTT. V and J are TRBV10-3 and TRBJ1-4; 9 nucleotides agree with TRBD1. After removal of 0 bases from V and 7 bases from J, the junction contained 3 bases not matched to a gene. CDR1 is ENHRY, CDR2 SYGVKD, per germline. This CDR3 is built from 15 residues.

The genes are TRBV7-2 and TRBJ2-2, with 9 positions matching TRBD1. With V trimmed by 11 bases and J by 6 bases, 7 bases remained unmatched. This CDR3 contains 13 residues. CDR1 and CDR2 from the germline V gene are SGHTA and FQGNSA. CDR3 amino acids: CAFGDRAPGELFF. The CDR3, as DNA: TGTGCCTTTGGGGACAGGGCTCCCGGGGAGCTGTTTTTT.

The DNA for the CDR3 is TGTGCCAGCAGCCAGCTTGACCGAAGTTTGGGCTACACCTTC. Protein: CASSQLDRSLGYTF. This chain uses TRBV7-4 with TRBJ1-2; D ambiguous. Germline V gene sequence: CDR1 SGHVT, CDR2 SQSDAQ. This CDR3 region has 14 residues. The germline V and J ends were trimmed by 5 bases and 8 bases, with 18 bases remaining between them.

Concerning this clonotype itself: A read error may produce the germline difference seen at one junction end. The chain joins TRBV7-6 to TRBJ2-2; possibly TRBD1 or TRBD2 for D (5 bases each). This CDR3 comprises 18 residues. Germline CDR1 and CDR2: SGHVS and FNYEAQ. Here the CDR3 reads CAGSSLPGRRTNTGELFF. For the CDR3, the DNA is TGTGCCGGCAGCTCCCTTCCGGGACGCCGAACGAACACCGGGGAGCTGTTTTTT.

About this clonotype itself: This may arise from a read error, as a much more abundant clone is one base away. The CDR3 sequence: CASSYSAGGDGELFF. The CDR3 region has the DNA TGTGCCAGCAGTTACTCAGCAGGAGGCGACGGGGAGCTGTTTTTT. The V and J genes are TRBV6-5 and TRBJ2-2; TRBD2 is a possible D gene (5 bases). Between the trimmed V and J ends, which lost 0 bases and 7 bases, there was a span of 12 bases. Germline V gives CDR1 MNHEY, CDR2 SVGAGI. CDR3 length: 15 amino acids.

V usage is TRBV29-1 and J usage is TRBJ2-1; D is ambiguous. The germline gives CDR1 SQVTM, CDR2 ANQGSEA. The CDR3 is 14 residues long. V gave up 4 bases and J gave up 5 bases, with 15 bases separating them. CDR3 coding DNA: TGCAGCGTTGGGCAAAGGCAGCCCAACAATGAGCAGTTCTTC. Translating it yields CSVGQRQPNNEQFF.